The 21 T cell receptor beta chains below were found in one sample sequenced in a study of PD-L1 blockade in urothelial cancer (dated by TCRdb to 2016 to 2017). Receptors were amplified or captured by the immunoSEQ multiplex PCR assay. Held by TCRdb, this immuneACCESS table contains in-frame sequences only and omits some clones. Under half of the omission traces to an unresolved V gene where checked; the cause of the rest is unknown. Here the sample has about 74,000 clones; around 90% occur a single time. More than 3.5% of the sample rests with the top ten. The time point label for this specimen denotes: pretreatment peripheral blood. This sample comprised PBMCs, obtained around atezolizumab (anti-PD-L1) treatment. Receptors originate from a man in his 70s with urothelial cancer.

CDR3 residues: CASRSSGLAGSYEQYF. The CDR3 DNA sequence: TGTGCCAGCAGGTCGTCGGGACTAGCGGGCTCCTACGAGCAGTACTTC. The J gene is TRBJ2-7, the V gene TRBV28; 12 bases align to TRBD2. There are 16 residues in the CDR3. From germline, CDR1 is MDHEN and CDR2 SYDVKM. Trimming cost V 6 bases and J 0 bases; bases outside gene matches: 6. The full variable domain, its missing parts supplied by reference TRBV28 and TRBJ2-7, is DVKVTQSSRYLVKRTGEKVFLECVQDMDHENMFWYRQDPGLGLRLIYFSYDVKMKEKGDIPEGYSVSREKKERFSLILESASTNQTSMYLCASRSSGLAGSYEQYFGPGTRLTVT.

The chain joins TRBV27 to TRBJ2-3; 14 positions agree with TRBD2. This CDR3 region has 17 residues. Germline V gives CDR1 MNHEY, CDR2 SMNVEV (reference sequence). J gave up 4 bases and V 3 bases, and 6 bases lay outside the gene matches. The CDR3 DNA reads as TGTGCCAGCAGTTTTCTCGGACTAGCGGGAGGCTCAGATACGCAGTATTTT. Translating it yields CASSFLGLAGGSDTQYF.

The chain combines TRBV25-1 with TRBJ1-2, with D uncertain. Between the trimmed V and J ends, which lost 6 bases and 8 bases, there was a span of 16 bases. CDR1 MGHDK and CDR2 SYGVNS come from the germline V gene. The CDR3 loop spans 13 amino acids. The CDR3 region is CASSNLAEGGYTF. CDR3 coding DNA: TGTGCCAGCAGCAACCTTGCCGAGGGCGGCTACACCTTC.

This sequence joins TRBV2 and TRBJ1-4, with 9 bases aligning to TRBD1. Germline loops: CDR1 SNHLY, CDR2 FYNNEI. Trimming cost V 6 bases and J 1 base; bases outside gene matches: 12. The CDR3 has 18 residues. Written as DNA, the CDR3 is TGTGCCAGCAGGGCACGGACAGGGGTTAGGATAACTAATGAAAAACTGTTTTTT. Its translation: CASRARTGVRITNEKLFF.

The CDR3 DNA reads TGTGCCAGCAGCTTAGCGCGGCAGGGGGCGCCTGGCTACACCTTC. This gives the protein CASSLARQGAPGYTF. The V and J genes are TRBV7-9 and TRBJ1-2, with TRBD1 identical over 8 bases. Germline V gives CDR1 SEHNR, CDR2 FQNEAQ (reference sequence). Unmatched junction bases numbered 7, after V lost 0 bases and J lost 7 bases. The CDR3 runs to 15 residues.

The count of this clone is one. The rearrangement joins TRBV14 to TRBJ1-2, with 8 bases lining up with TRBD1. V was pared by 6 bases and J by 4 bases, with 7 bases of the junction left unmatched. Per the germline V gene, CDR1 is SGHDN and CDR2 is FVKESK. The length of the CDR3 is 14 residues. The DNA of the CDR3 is TGTGCCAGCAGGGGACCGGGACAGGCCTATGGCTACACCTTC. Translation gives CASRGPGQAYGYTF. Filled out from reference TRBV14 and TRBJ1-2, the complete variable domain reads EAGVTQFPSHSVIEKGQTVTLRCDPISGHDNLYWYRRVMGKEIKFLLHFVKESKQDESGMPNNRFLAERTGGTYSTLKVQPAELEDSGVYFCASRGPGQAYGYTFGSGTRLTVV.

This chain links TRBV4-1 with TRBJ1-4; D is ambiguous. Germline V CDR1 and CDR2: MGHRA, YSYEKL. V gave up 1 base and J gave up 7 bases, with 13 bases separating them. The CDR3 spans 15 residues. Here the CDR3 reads CASSQGLSAGEKLFF. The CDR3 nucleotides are TGCGCCAGCAGCCAAGGACTCTCCGCGGGTGAAAAACTGTTTTTT.

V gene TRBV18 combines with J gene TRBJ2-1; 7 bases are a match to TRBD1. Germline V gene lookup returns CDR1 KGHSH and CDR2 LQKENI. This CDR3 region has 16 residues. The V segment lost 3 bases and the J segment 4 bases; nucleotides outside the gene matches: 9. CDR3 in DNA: TGTGCCAGCTCACCGGGTCCGAGACAGGGATACAATGAGCAGTTCTTC. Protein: CASSPGPRQGYNEQFF.

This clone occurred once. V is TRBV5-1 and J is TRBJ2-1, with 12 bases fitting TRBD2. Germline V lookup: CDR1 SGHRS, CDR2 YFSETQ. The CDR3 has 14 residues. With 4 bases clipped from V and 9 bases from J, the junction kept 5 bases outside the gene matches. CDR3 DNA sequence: TGCGCCAGCAGCGGACTAGCGGGGCCGGGTGAGCAGTTCTTC. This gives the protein CASSGLAGPGEQFF.

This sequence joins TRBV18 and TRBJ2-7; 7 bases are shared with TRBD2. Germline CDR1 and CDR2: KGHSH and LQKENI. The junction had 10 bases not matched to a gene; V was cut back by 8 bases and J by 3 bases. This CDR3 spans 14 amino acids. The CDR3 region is CASLPREGNYEQYF. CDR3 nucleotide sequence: TGTGCCAGCCTACCAAGGGAGGGAAACTACGAGCAGTACTTC.

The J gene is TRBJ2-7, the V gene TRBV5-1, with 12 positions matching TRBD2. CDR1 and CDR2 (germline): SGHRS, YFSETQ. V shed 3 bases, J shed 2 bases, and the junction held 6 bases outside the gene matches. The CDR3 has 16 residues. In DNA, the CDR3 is TGCGCCAGCAGCTCGGGACTAGCGGGCGCCCCCTACGAGCAGTACTTC. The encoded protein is CASSSGLAGAPYEQYF.

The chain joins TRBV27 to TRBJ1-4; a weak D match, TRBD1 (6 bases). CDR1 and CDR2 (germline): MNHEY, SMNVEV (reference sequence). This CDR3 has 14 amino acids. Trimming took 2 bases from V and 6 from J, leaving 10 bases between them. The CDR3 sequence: CASSLSQGYEKLFF. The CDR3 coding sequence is TGTGCCAGCAGTTTAAGTCAGGGGTATGAAAAACTGTTTTTT.

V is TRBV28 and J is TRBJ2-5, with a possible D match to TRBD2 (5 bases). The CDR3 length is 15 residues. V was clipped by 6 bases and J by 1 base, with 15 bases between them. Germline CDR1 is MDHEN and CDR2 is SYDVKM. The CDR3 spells CASRLPGNLQETQYF. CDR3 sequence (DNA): TGTGCCAGCAGGCTGCCGGGAAACCTCCAAGAGACCCAGTACTTC.

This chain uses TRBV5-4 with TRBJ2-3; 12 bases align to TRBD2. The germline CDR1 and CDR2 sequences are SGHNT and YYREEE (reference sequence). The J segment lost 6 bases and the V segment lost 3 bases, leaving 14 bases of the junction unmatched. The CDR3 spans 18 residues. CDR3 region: CASSSTSGSLVLIDTQYF. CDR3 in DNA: TGTGCCAGCAGCTCGACTAGCGGGAGCCTCGTTCTAATCGATACGCAGTATTTT.

In DNA form, the CDR3 reads TGCGCCAGCAGCCCGTATAACAGCGGGCCCGGCGGGGCAGATACGCAGTATTTT. Its protein is CASSPYNSGPGGADTQYF. V gene TRBV5-1 combines with J gene TRBJ2-3; maybe TRBD2 (6 bases). Germline V lookup: CDR1 SGHRS, CDR2 YFSETQ. The CDR3 covers 18 residues. V lost 4 bases and J 4 bases, leaving 25 bases between the germline ends. Complete variable domain (other parts from reference TRBV5-1 and TRBJ2-3): KAGVTQTPRYLIKTRGQQVTLSCSPISGHRSVSWYQQTPGQGLQFLFEYFSETQRNKGNFPGRFSGRQFSNSRSEMNVSTLELGDSALYLCASSPYNSGPGGADTQYFGPGTRLTVL.

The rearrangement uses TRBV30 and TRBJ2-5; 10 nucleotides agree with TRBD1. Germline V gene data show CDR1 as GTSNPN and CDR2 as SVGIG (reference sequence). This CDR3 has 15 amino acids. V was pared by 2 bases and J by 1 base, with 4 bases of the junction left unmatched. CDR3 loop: CAWSPTGGPQETQYF. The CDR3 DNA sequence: TGTGCCTGGAGTCCGACAGGGGGCCCCCAAGAGACCCAGTACTTC. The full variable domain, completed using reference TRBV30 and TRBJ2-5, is SQTIHQWPATLVQPVGSPLSLECTVEGTSNPNLYWYRQAAGRGLQLLFYSVGIGQISSEVPQNLSASRPQDRQFILSSKKLLLSDSGFYLCAWSPTGGPQETQYFGPGTRLLVL.

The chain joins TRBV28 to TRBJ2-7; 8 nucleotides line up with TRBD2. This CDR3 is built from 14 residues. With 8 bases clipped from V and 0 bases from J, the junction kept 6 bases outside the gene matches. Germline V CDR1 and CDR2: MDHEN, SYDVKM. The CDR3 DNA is TGTGCCAGCGTTGGCGGGGGGAACTCCTACGAGCAGTACTTC. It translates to CASVGGGNSYEQYF.

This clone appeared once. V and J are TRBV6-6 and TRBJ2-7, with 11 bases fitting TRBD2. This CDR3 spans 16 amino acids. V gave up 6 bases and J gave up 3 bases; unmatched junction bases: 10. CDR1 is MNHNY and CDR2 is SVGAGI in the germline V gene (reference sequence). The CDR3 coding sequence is TGTGCCAGCAGCTCCTCCCTTACTAGCGGGAGCTACGAGCAGTACTTC. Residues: CASSSSLTSGSYEQYF.

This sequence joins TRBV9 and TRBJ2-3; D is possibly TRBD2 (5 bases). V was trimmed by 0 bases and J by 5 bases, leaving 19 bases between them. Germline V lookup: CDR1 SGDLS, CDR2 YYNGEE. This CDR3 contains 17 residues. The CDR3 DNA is TGTGCCAGCAGCGTAGCTACTCTAGACCACCGGGAAGATACGCAGTATTTT. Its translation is CASSVATLDHREDTQYF.

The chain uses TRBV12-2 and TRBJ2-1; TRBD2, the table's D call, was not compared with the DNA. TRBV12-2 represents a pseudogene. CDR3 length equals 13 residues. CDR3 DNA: TGTGCAAGTCGCCCCCGAGGGAGCCATGAGCAGTTCTTC. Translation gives CASRPRGSHEQFF.

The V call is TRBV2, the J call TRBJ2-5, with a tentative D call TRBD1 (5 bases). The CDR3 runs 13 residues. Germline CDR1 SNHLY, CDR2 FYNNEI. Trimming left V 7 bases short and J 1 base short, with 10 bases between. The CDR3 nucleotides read TGTGCCAGCACCGGACACAGCCAAGAGACCCAGTACTTC. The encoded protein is CASTGHSQETQYF.